This is a list of T cell receptor beta chains from one sample in a study of cytomegalovirus exposure and HLA in healthy donors. Profiled with immunoSEQ multiplex PCR; TCRdb holds only in-frame clones, not every one. Altogether about 200,000 clones are present, over 65% being singletons, with the ten largest covering just under 3%. The sequenced sample was PBMCs. The receptors come from a woman in her twenties or thirties in good health and CMV-seronegative. Both conserved end residues are part of each CDR3. D genes are given only for firm matches. Clone size is stated in some rows and not others, as once, few, many or a class when expanded.

J gene: TRBJ2-1
V gene: TRBV18
D gene: TRBD2
clone size: NA
CDR3 protein: CASSISGGGYNEQFF
CDR3 DNA: TGTGCCAGCTCAATTAGCGGGGGAGGATACAATGAGCAGTTCTTC

J gene: TRBJ2-2
V gene: TRBV6-1
D gene: NA
clone size: few
CDR3 protein: CASSEEPTHTGELFF
CDR3 DNA: TGTGCCAGCAGTGAAGAGCCTACGCACACCGGGGAGCTGTTTTTT

J gene: TRBJ1-2
V gene: TRBV11-2
D gene: NA
clone size: NA
CDR3 protein: CASSYTSGEGDGYTF
CDR3 DNA: TGTGCCAGCAGCTACACCTCAGGGGAAGGGGATGGCTACACCTTC

J gene: TRBJ2-6
V gene: TRBV9
D gene: TRBD1
clone size: few
CDR3 protein: CASRARDRDSSGANVLTF
CDR3 DNA: TGTGCCAGCAGGGCCCGGGACAGGGATAGTTCTGGGGCCAACGTCCTGACTTTC

J gene: TRBJ2-7
V gene: TRBV27
D gene: NA
clone size: few
CDR3 protein: CASSWTVPYEQYF
CDR3 DNA: TGTGCCAGCAGTTGGACAGTTCCCTACGAGCAGTACTTC

J gene: TRBJ1-1
V gene: TRBV19
D gene: NA
clone size: NA
CDR3 protein: CASSIYRYQDTEAFF
CDR3 DNA: TGTGCCAGTAGTATATACCGGTACCAGGACACTGAAGCTTTCTTT

J gene: TRBJ1-1
V gene: TRBV20-1
D gene: NA
clone size: once
CDR3 protein: CSTVEYTEAFF
CDR3 DNA: TGCAGTACGGTGGAGTACACTGAAGCTTTCTTT

J gene: TRBJ2-7
V gene: TRBV5-1
D gene: NA
clone size: once
CDR3 protein: CASSFTGSYEQYF
CDR3 DNA: TGCGCCAGCAGCTTCACGGGTTCCTACGAGCAGTACTTC

J gene: TRBJ2-7
V gene: TRBV30
D gene: NA
clone size: NA
CDR3 protein: CARIDRGREYF
CDR3 DNA: TGTGCCCGAATTGACCGGGGTAGGGAGTACTTC

J gene: TRBJ2-7
V gene: TRBV5-6
D gene: NA
clone size: NA
CDR3 protein: CASSLGRRVGYEQYF
CDR3 DNA: TGTGCCAGCAGCTTGGGGCGCAGGGTCGGCTACGAGCAGTACTTC

J gene: TRBJ2-5
V gene: TRBV7-8
D gene: NA
clone size: NA
CDR3 protein: CASSFNRGAQETQYF
CDR3 DNA: TGTGCCAGCAGCTTTAATCGGGGGGCCCAAGAGACCCAGTACTTC

J gene: TRBJ1-3
V gene: TRBV28
D gene: NA
clone size: NA
CDR3 protein: CASASQGSGNTIYF
CDR3 DNA: TGTGCCAGCGCCTCTCAGGGGTCTGGAAACACCATATATTTT

J gene: TRBJ1-5
V gene: TRBV19
D gene: NA
clone size: NA
CDR3 protein: CASIGEGLRQPQHF
CDR3 DNA: TGTGCCAGTATCGGGGAGGGGTTGAGGCAGCCCCAGCATTTT

J gene: TRBJ2-1
V gene: TRBV5-1
D gene: TRBD2
clone size: once
CDR3 protein: CASSHDGLAGGPTYNEQFF
CDR3 DNA: TGCGCCAGCAGCCACGATGGACTAGCGGGGGGGCCGACCTACAATGAGCAGTTCTTC

J gene: TRBJ2-3
V gene: TRBV5-1
D gene: NA
clone size: NA
CDR3 protein: CASSSSYTDTQYF
CDR3 DNA: TGCGCCAGCAGCTCGTCTTACACAGATACGCAGTATTTT

J gene: TRBJ2-7
V gene: TRBV6-5
D gene: NA
clone size: NA
CDR3 protein: CASRDSYEQYF
CDR3 DNA: TGTGCCAGCAGGGACAGCTACGAGCAGTACTTC

J gene: TRBJ1-1
V gene: TRBV11-2
D gene: NA
clone size: few
CDR3 protein: CASSLVLTGGTEAFF
CDR3 DNA: TGTGCCAGCAGCTTAGTCTTGACGGGGGGCACTGAAGCTTTCTTT

J gene: TRBJ1-1
V gene: TRBV7-9
D gene: NA
clone size: once
CDR3 protein: CASTRGGTEAFF
CDR3 DNA: TGTGCCAGCACTCGGGGGGGCACTGAAGCTTTCTTT

J gene: TRBJ2-1
V gene: TRBV6-1
D gene: TRBD2
clone size: few
CDR3 protein: CASSEAASGYNEQFF
CDR3 DNA: TGTGCCAGCAGTGAAGCGGCTAGCGGCTACAATGAGCAGTTCTTC

J gene: TRBJ2-7
V gene: TRBV4-1
D gene: NA
clone size: NA
CDR3 protein: CASSQASGSNEQYF
CDR3 DNA: TGCGCCAGCAGCCAAGCTTCAGGGTCGAATGAGCAGTACTTC

J gene: TRBJ1-2
V gene: TRBV9
D gene: NA
clone size: NA
CDR3 protein: CASRRTGTNYGYTF
CDR3 DNA: TGTGCCAGCAGACGGACGGGAACTAACTATGGCTACACCTTC

J gene: TRBJ1-5
V gene: TRBV6-6
D gene: NA
clone size: NA
CDR3 protein: CASSPPPGYSNQPQHF
CDR3 DNA: TGTGCCAGCAGTCCCCCCCCGGGTTATAGCAATCAGCCCCAGCATTTT

J gene: TRBJ1-2
V gene: TRBV4-1
D gene: TRBD1
clone size: few
CDR3 protein: CASSQGTGTRGYPF
CDR3 DNA: TGCGCCAGCAGCCAAGGGACAGGGACGAGGGGCTACCCCTTC

J gene: TRBJ2-2
V gene: TRBV18
D gene: NA
clone size: NA
CDR3 protein: CASSRTVNTGELFF
CDR3 DNA: TGTGCCAGCTCACGGACAGTGAACACCGGGGAGCTGTTTTTT

J gene: TRBJ1-4
V gene: TRBV27
D gene: NA
clone size: NA
CDR3 protein: CASRAGILPNEKLFF
CDR3 DNA: TGTGCCAGCAGGGCAGGGATTCTGCCTAATGAAAAACTGTTTTTT

J gene: TRBJ1-2
V gene: TRBV10-3
D gene: TRBD1
clone size: once
CDR3 protein: CAISDAGTGGADGYTF
CDR3 DNA: TGTGCCATCAGTGATGCCGGGACAGGGGGCGCGGATGGCTACACCTTC

J gene: TRBJ2-7
V gene: TRBV28
D gene: NA
clone size: few
CDR3 protein: CASSIRQQGYEQYF
CDR3 DNA: TGTGCCAGCAGCATAAGACAACAGGGTTACGAGCAGTACTTC

J gene: TRBJ2-7
V gene: TRBV5-6
D gene: NA
clone size: NA
CDR3 protein: CASSQGFSEQYF
CDR3 DNA: TGTGCCAGCAGCCAGGGGTTCTCCGAGCAGTACTTC

J gene: TRBJ1-4
V gene: TRBV6-1
D gene: TRBD1
clone size: NA
CDR3 protein: CASSQMTGGNEKLFF
CDR3 DNA: TGTGCCAGCAGCCAGATGACAGGGGGTAATGAAAAACTGTTTTTT

J gene: TRBJ1-1
V gene: TRBV11-2
D gene: NA
clone size: NA
CDR3 protein: CASSTLGGGHTEAFF
CDR3 DNA: TGTGCCAGCAGCACCTTGGGGGGTGGGCACACTGAAGCTTTCTTT

J gene: TRBJ1-1
V gene: TRBV29-1
D gene: NA
clone size: NA
CDR3 protein: CSGATGSTEAFF
CDR3 DNA: TGCAGCGGAGCCACAGGGAGCACTGAAGCTTTCTTT

J gene: TRBJ1-2
V gene: TRBV19
D gene: NA
clone size: NA
CDR3 protein: CASTRTANYGYTF
CDR3 DNA: TGTGCCAGTACGAGGACAGCTAACTATGGCTACACCTTC

J gene: TRBJ1-4
V gene: TRBV18
D gene: TRBD1
clone size: NA
CDR3 protein: CASSYTGQGDEKLFF
CDR3 DNA: TGTGCCAGCTCATACACGGGACAGGGGGACGAAAAACTGTTTTTT

J gene: TRBJ2-7
V gene: TRBV6-5
D gene: NA
clone size: medium-sized
CDR3 protein: CASSYGGPSYEQYF
CDR3 DNA: TGTGCCAGCAGTTACGGCGGGCCCTCCTACGAGCAGTACTTC

J gene: TRBJ1-6
V gene: TRBV27
D gene: TRBD1
clone size: NA
CDR3 protein: CASSPGTGRSSPLHF
CDR3 DNA: TGTGCCAGCAGTCCCGGGACAGGAAGAAGTTCACCCCTCCACTTT

J gene: TRBJ1-5
V gene: TRBV7-9
D gene: TRBD1
clone size: NA
CDR3 protein: CSSSSTGGGDKPQHF
CDR3 DNA: TGTTCCAGCAGCTCGACAGGGGGCGGAGATAAGCCCCAGCATTTT

J gene: TRBJ1-1
V gene: TRBV6-1
D gene: NA
clone size: few
CDR3 protein: CASSARVNAEAFF
CDR3 DNA: TGTGCCAGCAGTGCCCGAGTAAACGCTGAAGCTTTCTTT

J gene: TRBJ2-5
V gene: TRBV15
D gene: NA
clone size: NA
CDR3 protein: CATSIVRWETQYF
CDR3 DNA: TGTGCCACCAGCATAGTCCGGTGGGAGACCCAGTACTTC

J gene: TRBJ1-1
V gene: TRBV30
D gene: NA
clone size: once
CDR3 protein: CAWSSEMNTEAFF
CDR3 DNA: TGTGCCTGGAGTTCAGAAATGAACACTGAAGCTTTCTTT

J gene: TRBJ1-2
V gene: TRBV6-6
D gene: TRBD1
clone size: NA
CDR3 protein: CASSNRGMGLLYGYTF
CDR3 DNA: TGTGCCAGCAGTAACAGGGGAATGGGCCTGTTGTATGGCTACACCTTC

J gene: TRBJ2-1
V gene: TRBV18
D gene: TRBD2
clone size: NA
CDR3 protein: CASSPGTSGSSYSSYNEQFF
CDR3 DNA: TGTGCCAGCTCACCCGGGACTAGCGGGAGTTCTTATAGCTCCTACAATGAGCAGTTCTTC

J gene: TRBJ1-2
V gene: TRBV5-5
D gene: TRBD1
clone size: NA
CDR3 protein: CASSLRDRAAGGYTF
CDR3 DNA: TGTGCCAGCAGCTTAAGGGACAGGGCAGCAGGGGGCTACACCTTC

J gene: TRBJ1-2
V gene: TRBV29-1
D gene: TRBD1
clone size: NA
CDR3 protein: CSIIRQGGKNGYTF
CDR3 DNA: TGCAGCATTATCCGACAGGGGGGGAAGAATGGCTACACCTTC

J gene: TRBJ1-1
V gene: TRBV30
D gene: NA
clone size: NA
CDR3 protein: CAWSRRGVYEAFF
CDR3 DNA: TGTGCCTGGAGTCGCCGGGGGGTTTATGAAGCTTTCTTT

J gene: TRBJ2-7
V gene: TRBV5-6
D gene: NA
clone size: NA
CDR3 protein: CASTLLRSSREQYF
CDR3 DNA: TGTGCCAGCACCCTGTTGAGGTCGTCGCGGGAGCAGTACTTC

J gene: TRBJ2-7
V gene: TRBV14
D gene: NA
clone size: once
CDR3 protein: CASSRLYYEQYF
CDR3 DNA: TGTGCCAGCAGCCGCCTATACTACGAGCAGTACTTC

J gene: TRBJ2-5
V gene: TRBV9
D gene: NA
clone size: NA
CDR3 protein: CASSVDSGGETQYF
CDR3 DNA: TGTGCCAGCAGCGTGGACTCCGGAGGGGAGACCCAGTACTTC

J gene: TRBJ2-1
V gene: TRBV19
D gene: NA
clone size: NA
CDR3 protein: CASSPWDRLGGEQFF
CDR3 DNA: TGTGCCAGTAGTCCCTGGGACAGACTAGGGGGTGAGCAGTTCTTC

J gene: TRBJ1-1
V gene: TRBV27
D gene: NA
clone size: NA
CDR3 protein: CASSLGRDTEAFF
CDR3 DNA: TGTGCCAGCAGTTTGGGGAGGGACACTGAAGCTTTCTTT

J gene: TRBJ2-5
V gene: TRBV2
D gene: TRBD2
clone size: NA
CDR3 protein: CASDAGTIYF
CDR3 DNA: TGTGCCAGCGACGCCGGGACTATCTACTTC

J gene: TRBJ1-1
V gene: TRBV7-2
D gene: NA
clone size: NA
CDR3 protein: CASSLRELAEAFF
CDR3 DNA: TGTGCCAGCAGCCTCCGAGAGCTAGCGGAAGCTTTCTTT

J gene: TRBJ2-5
V gene: TRBV27
D gene: NA
clone size: NA
CDR3 protein: CASSHIPTPVGAQETQYF
CDR3 DNA: TGTGCCAGCAGCCATATCCCCACCCCAGTGGGGGCCCAAGAGACCCAGTACTTC

J gene: TRBJ1-5
V gene: TRBV30
D gene: NA
clone size: once
CDR3 protein: CAWSPSENQPQHF
CDR3 DNA: TGTGCCTGGTCTCCGTCTGAGAATCAGCCCCAGCATTTT

J gene: TRBJ2-7
V gene: TRBV27
D gene: TRBD2
clone size: once
CDR3 protein: CASSLTRGGSSYEQYF
CDR3 DNA: TGTGCCAGCAGTTTAACTCGCGGGGGTAGCTCCTACGAGCAGTACTTC

J gene: TRBJ2-2
V gene: TRBV4-1
D gene: TRBD1
clone size: NA
CDR3 protein: CASSQVANRGMAGELFF
CDR3 DNA: TGCGCCAGCAGCCAAGTCGCCAACAGGGGTATGGCCGGGGAGCTGTTTTTT